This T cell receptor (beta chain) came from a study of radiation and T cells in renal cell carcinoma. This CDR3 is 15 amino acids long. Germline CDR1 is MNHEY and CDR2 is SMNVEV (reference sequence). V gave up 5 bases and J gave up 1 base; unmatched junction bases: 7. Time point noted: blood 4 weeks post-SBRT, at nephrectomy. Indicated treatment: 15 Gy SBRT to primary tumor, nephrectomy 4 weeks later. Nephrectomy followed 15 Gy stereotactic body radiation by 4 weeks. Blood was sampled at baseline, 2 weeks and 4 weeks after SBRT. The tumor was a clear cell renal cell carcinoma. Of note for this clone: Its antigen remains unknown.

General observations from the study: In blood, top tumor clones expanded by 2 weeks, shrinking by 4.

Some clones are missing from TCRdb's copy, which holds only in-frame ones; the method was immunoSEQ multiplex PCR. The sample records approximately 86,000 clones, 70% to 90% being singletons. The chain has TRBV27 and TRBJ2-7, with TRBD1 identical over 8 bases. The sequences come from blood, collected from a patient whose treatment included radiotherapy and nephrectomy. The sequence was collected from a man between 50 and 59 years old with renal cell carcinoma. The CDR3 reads CASSPGTGGSYEQYF. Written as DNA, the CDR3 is TGTGCCAGCAGTCCAGGGACAGGCGGTTCCTACGAGCAGTACTTC.